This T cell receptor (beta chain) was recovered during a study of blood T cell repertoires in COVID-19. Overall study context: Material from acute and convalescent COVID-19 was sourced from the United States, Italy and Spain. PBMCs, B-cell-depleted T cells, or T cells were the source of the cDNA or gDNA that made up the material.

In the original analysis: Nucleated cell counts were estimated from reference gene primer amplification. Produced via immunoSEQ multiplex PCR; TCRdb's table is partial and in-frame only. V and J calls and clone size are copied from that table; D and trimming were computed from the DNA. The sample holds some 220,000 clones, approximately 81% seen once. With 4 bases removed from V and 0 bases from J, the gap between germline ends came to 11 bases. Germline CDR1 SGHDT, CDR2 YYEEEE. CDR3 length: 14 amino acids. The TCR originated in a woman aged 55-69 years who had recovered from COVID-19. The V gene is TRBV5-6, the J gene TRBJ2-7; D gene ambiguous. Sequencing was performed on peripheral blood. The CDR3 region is CASSRDGVSYEQYF. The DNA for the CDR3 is TGTGCCAGCAGCCGAGACGGAGTCTCCTACGAGCAGTACTTC.